What follows are 17 T cell receptor beta chains derived from one specimen sequenced in a study of human T cells and chemical hapten exposure. Regarding time point: patch test 1, 2 weeks after DPC sensitization. Treatment defined: therapeutic diphenylcyclopropenone sensitization with weekly scalp DPC. TCRdb ran MiXCR on the RACE reads and lists one entry per CDR3 protein. The sample consists of around 380,000 distinct CDR3 sequences, approximately 4.4% of them appearing once. The sequencing here drew on whole blood, taken in connection with sensitization to the hapten diphenylcyclopropenone (DPC). These receptors originate from a woman aged 45-59 years with alopecia areata. Some clones in this sample may be carry-over from other donors' samples.

This clonotype was observed at least ten times. The gene calls are TRBV29-1 and TRBJ2-7; maybe TRBD1 (5 bases). The CDR3 has 13 amino acids. The V gene's germline CDR1 is SQVTM and CDR2 ANQGSEA. Trimming cost V 7 bases and J 0 bases, with 13 bases left between them. CDR3: CSASDRSSYEQYF. In DNA form, the CDR3 reads TGCAGCGCTTCCGACAGAAGCTCCTACGAGCAGTACTTC.

In its sample, this clonotype was seen a few times. The chain links TRBV5-6 to TRBJ1-3; D gene ambiguous. Per the germline V gene, CDR1 is SGHDT and CDR2 is YYEEEE. V shed 0 bases and J shed 0 bases, with 7 bases lying between them. The CDR3 covers 15 residues. For the CDR3, the DNA is TGTGCCAGCAGCTTGGGGGTCCTCTCTGGAAACACCATATATTTT. The encoded protein is CASSLGVLSGNTIYF.

This clonotype was picked up a small number of times. This rearrangement joins TRBV27 to TRBJ2-7; no definite D call. In germline, CDR1 is MNHEY, CDR2 SMNVEV (reference sequence). The CDR3 spans 13 residues. V gave up 3 bases and J gave up 3 bases, with 9 bases separating them. The CDR3 protein is CASSFRHNYEQYF. Here the CDR3 DNA reads TGTGCCAGCAGTTTCCGACATAACTACGAGCAGTACTTC.

This clonotype was recorded a few times. This chain uses TRBV7-9 with TRBJ2-4, with 7 bases that match TRBD2. V gave up 5 bases and J gave up 6 bases; unmatched junction bases: 13. Germline loops: CDR1 SEHNR, CDR2 FQNEAQ (reference sequence). The length of the CDR3 is 16 residues. The CDR3: CASSLGAGPLGNIQYF. CDR3 DNA sequence: TGTGCCAGCAGCCTAGGAGCGGGACCCCTGGGAAACATTCAGTACTTC.

The V and J genes are TRBV13 and TRBJ2-1; D unclear. This CDR3 spans 12 amino acids. CDR1 is PRHDT and CDR2 is FYEKMQ in the germline V gene (reference sequence). V dropped 5 bases and J dropped 8 bases, with 10 bases sitting between them. The CDR3 sequence: CASSHSPHEQFF. The CDR3 bases are TGTGCCAGCAGCCATTCCCCCCATGAGCAGTTCTTC.

This clonotype occurred many times. The chain has TRBV27 and TRBJ2-5; maybe TRBD1 (5 bases). Germline-derived CDR1 and CDR2 are MNHEY and SMNVEV (reference sequence). CDR3 length equals 13 residues. V lost 3 bases, J lost 7 bases, and 12 bases lay in between. The chain's CDR3 is CASSLERRGTQYF. The DNA of the CDR3 is TGTGCCAGCAGTTTGGAACGTAGGGGGACCCAGTACTTC.

The chain recombines TRBV6-1 with TRBJ2-3; 7 bases line up with TRBD2. Germline loops: CDR1 MNHNS, CDR2 SASEGT. J gave up 4 bases and V 5 bases, and 15 bases lay outside the gene matches. This CDR3 contains 17 residues. DNA for the CDR3: TGTGCCAGCAGTTTTTCTAGCGGCCAGGAGGTTGCAGATACGCAGTATTTT. Its translation is CASSFSSGQEVADTQYF.

The table lists this clonotype with many counts. The chain combines TRBV20-1 with TRBJ2-7; TRBD1 is a possible D gene (5 bases). With 6 bases removed from V and 0 bases from J, the gap between germline ends came to 9 bases. The CDR3 has 12 residues. Germline assignment: CDR1 DFQATT and CDR2 SNEGSKA (reference sequence). CDR3 amino acids: CSAGPNSYEQYF. CDR3 nucleotide sequence: TGCAGTGCGGGGCCTAACTCCTACGAGCAGTACTTC.

This clonotype showed up many times. The chain recombines TRBV9 with TRBJ1-6; D not certain. Trimming took 2 bases from V and 1 from J, leaving 10 bases between them. Germline values: CDR1 SGDLS, CDR2 YYNGEE. This CDR3 is 16 amino acids long. The CDR3 spells CASSVSEVSYNSPLHF. DNA for the CDR3: TGTGCCAGCAGCGTTTCTGAGGTGTCCTATAATTCACCCCTCCACTTT.

This clonotype has a count of ten or more. The chain has TRBV27 and TRBJ2-1; 7 bases align to TRBD1. Germline V CDR1 and CDR2: MNHEY, SMNVEV (reference sequence). V lost 6 bases and J lost 10; bases outside the gene matches: 9. The CDR3 has 13 residues. The CDR3 region is CASSGQANPEQFF. Here the CDR3 DNA reads TGTGCCAGCAGCGGACAGGCCAATCCCGAGCAGTTCTTC.

The rearrangement joins TRBV15 to TRBJ2-7; D assignment may be TRBD1 or TRBD2 (5 bases each). The CDR3 has 16 residues. The germline V gene encodes CDR1 LNHNV and CDR2 YYDKDF (reference sequence). The germline V and J ends were trimmed by 0 bases and 7 bases, with 19 bases remaining between them. CDR3 nucleotide sequence: TGTGCCACCAGCAGAGATGCCGGGACCCTCATCGGTGAGCAGTACTTC. Translating gives CATSRDAGTLIGEQYF.

This clonotype occurred many times. The chain links TRBV5-1 to TRBJ2-1; 14 nucleotides line up with TRBD2. The CDR3 runs 17 residues. J lost 2 bases, V lost 4 bases, and 5 bases had no gene match. CDR1 is SGHRS and CDR2 is YFSETQ in the germline V gene. The CDR3 sequence is CASSRTSGRSTYNEQFF. CDR3 nucleotides: TGCGCCAGCAGCCGGACTAGCGGGAGGTCAACCTACAATGAGCAGTTCTTC.

This clonotype was picked up many times. The chain joins TRBV29-1 to TRBJ2-7; the D gene is possibly TRBD1 (6 bases). V shed 3 bases and J shed 4 bases, with 7 bases lying between them. Looked up from germline, CDR1 is SQVTM and CDR2 is ANQGSEA. The CDR3 length is 11 residues. Here the CDR3 reads CSVEDSYEQYF. The CDR3, as DNA: TGCAGCGTTGAGGACAGTTACGAGCAGTACTTC.

This clonotype was seen ten or more times. This chain connects TRBV20-1 to TRBJ1-1; D may be TRBD1 (6 bases). The CDR3 contains 13 residues. The ends were cut back, 0 bases at V and 5 bases at J, with 10 bases in the middle. Germline V gene sequence: CDR1 DFQATT, CDR2 SNEGSKA (reference sequence). In DNA, the CDR3 is TGCAGTGCTAGAGACAGGGGATGGACTGAAGCTTTCTTT. Amino acids: CSARDRGWTEAFF.

In this sample, this clonotype turned up many times. The genes are TRBV12-3 or TRBV12-4 and TRBJ1-4; D is undetermined. Trimming took 5 bases from V and 4 from J, leaving 11 bases between them. The CDR3 runs 14 residues. In DNA, the CDR3 is TGTGCCAGCAGTCCCTTCGAGGGTAATGAAAAACTGTTTTTT. It yields the protein CASSPFEGNEKLFF.

This clonotype was picked up many times. The J gene is TRBJ1-4, the V gene TRBV7-2; D is uncertain. V gave up 4 bases and J gave up 5 bases, with 14 bases separating them. The CDR3 contains 15 residues. CDR1 SGHTA and CDR2 FQGNSA come from the germline V gene. DNA for the CDR3: TGTGCCAGCAGCTCAAGGAGACAAGGGAATGAAAAACTGTTTTTT. It specifies CASSSRRQGNEKLFF. Supplemented by reference TRBV7-2 and TRBJ1-4, the full variable domain reads GAGVSQSPSNKVTEKGKDVELRCDPISGHTALYWYRQSLGQGLEFLIYFQGNSAPDKSGLPSDRFSAERTGGSVSTLTIQRTQQEDSAVYLCASSSRRQGNEKLFFGSGTQLSVL.

Many counts were recorded for this clonotype. V usage is TRBV4-1 and J usage is TRBJ1-2; D is uncertain. This CDR3 region has 16 residues. The germline gives CDR1 MGHRA, CDR2 YSYEKL. Trimming left V 1 base short and J 2 bases short, with 14 bases between. The CDR3 is CASSQVGGFINYGYTF. In nucleotides, the CDR3 is TGCGCCAGCAGCCAAGTAGGAGGGTTTATAAACTATGGCTACACCTTC.